The clone carrying this T cell receptor beta chain came up many times. Trimming cost V 4 bases and J 5 bases, with 20 bases left between them. The germline V gene has CDR1 MNHEY and CDR2 SVGEGT. The CDR3 totals 16 residues. The sample comes from a study of T cells in Graves' hyperthyroidism and ophthalmopathy. From RNA transcripts, TCR beta CDR3 regions were amplified. During a first-round RT-PCR of the TCR CDR3, the HTBI primer set was used. TCRdb passed the multiplex PCR reads through MiXCR, listing each CDR3 protein once. This sample has over 400,000 distinct CDR3 sequences, with roughly 14% found just once.

The chain uses TRBV6-2 or TRBV6-3 and TRBJ2-5, with unresolved D. The TCR originated in a man aged 18 to 29 with Graves' ophthalmopathy. The sample consisted of blood. In nucleotides, the CDR3 is TGTGCCAGCAGTTTACGGGTCTTCACCCTTCTGGAGACCCAGTACTTC. It specifies CASSLRVFTLLETQYF.